These 6 T cell receptor beta chains share one sample of origin, sequenced in a study of cytomegalovirus exposure and HLA in healthy donors (dated by TCRdb to 2016 to 2017). Library construction relied on the immunoSEQ multiplex PCR assay. For the multiplex PCR, a mixture combining 60 forward primers for TCR Vbeta segments and 13 reverse primers for TCR Jbeta segments was used. Here the immuneACCESS table is served through TCRdb, limited to in-frame sequences with V and J called. Missing clones are a known gap in these copies; in checked studies unresolved V genes cover under half, and the rest lacks a known reason. The sample data list about 110,000 clones, and about 81% of these were observed just once. Approximately 2.6% of the sample is held by the ten biggest clonotypes. Sequenced: PBMCs. Receptors originate from a man younger than 45 in good health and CMV-seropositive.

V is TRBV5-4 and J is TRBJ2-5; 7 bases are a match to TRBD1. CDR1 and CDR2 (germline): SGHNT, YYREEE (reference sequence). The CDR3 extends over 14 amino acids. The junction had 10 bases not matched to a gene; V was cut back by 6 bases and J by 5 bases. The CDR3 region is CASKQQGSPETQYF. DNA of the CDR3: TGTGCCAGCAAACAACAGGGGTCCCCGGAGACCCAGTACTTC.

This clone occurred a few times. The rearrangement uses TRBV15 and TRBJ1-5, with D possibly TRBD1 on 5 matching bases. The CDR3 has 15 amino acids. Trimming took 5 bases from V and 7 from J, leaving 18 bases between them. Germline lookup yields CDR1 LNHNV and CDR2 YYDKDF (reference sequence). The CDR3 loop is CATSQMEGLRQPQHF. The CDR3 nucleotides read TGTGCCACCAGCCAGATGGAGGGGCTCCGCCAGCCCCAGCATTTT.

The genes are TRBV30 and TRBJ2-5; 9 positions agree with TRBD2. The junction had 7 bases not matched to a gene; V was cut back by 3 bases and J by 5 bases. Per germline, CDR1 GTSNPN and CDR2 SVGIG (reference sequence). The CDR3 has 14 residues. As DNA, the CDR3 is TGTGCCTGGAGAGGCGGGGGGGCCCGGGAGACCCAGTACTTC. Residues: CAWRGGGARETQYF.

This clone came up once. The V call is TRBV5-4, the J call TRBJ2-5; 13 bases are shared with TRBD2. The CDR3 runs to 14 residues. The germline V gene has CDR1 SGHNT and CDR2 YYREEE (reference sequence). Germline trimming cut 5 bases from V and 4 bases from J; bases unmatched to any gene: 2. The CDR3 nucleotides read TGTGCCAGCAGGACTAGCGGGGGGTTAGAGACCCAGTACTTC. It is translated as CASRTSGGLETQYF. Full variable domain (outside the CDR3, taken from reference TRBV5-4 and TRBJ2-5): ETGVTQSPTHLIKTRGQQVTLRCSSQSGHNTVSWYQQALGQGPQFIFQYYREEENGRGNFPPRFSGLQFPNYSSELNVNALELDDSALYLCASRTSGGLETQYFGPGTRLLVL.

The J gene is TRBJ2-3, the V gene TRBV6-4; 7 nucleotides line up with TRBD2. Trimming removed 6 bases from V and 0 bases from J; junction bases left unmatched: 6. Germline V gene sequence: CDR1 MRHNA, CDR2 SNTAGT. The CDR3 length is 15 residues. CDR3 in DNA: TGTGCCAGCAGCCTGGAGGGAGGGAGCACAGATACGCAGTATTTT. Amino acid sequence: CASSLEGGSTDTQYF.

The V call is TRBV7-2, the J call TRBJ1-4, with 7 bases matching TRBD1. Germline V gene lookup returns CDR1 SGHTA and CDR2 FQGNSA. The length of the CDR3 is 16 residues. Unmatched junction bases numbered 8, after V lost 4 bases and J lost 3 bases. CDR3 coding DNA: TGTGCCAGCAGCTCGGGACAGTTTCGAGCTAATGAAAAACTGTTTTTT. Its protein product is CASSSGQFRANEKLFF.